This T cell receptor (beta chain) was sequenced during a study of blood T cell repertoires in COVID-19. At the level of the study: The United States, Italy and Spain supplied acute and convalescent COVID-19 samples. Sample material is recorded as cDNA or gDNA derived from T cells, B-cell-depleted T cells, or PBMCs.

Study processing details: Estimation of nucleated cell counts relied on the amplification of reference gene primers. Measured with immunoSEQ multiplex PCR; TCRdb has only the in-frame clones, and not every one. V and J calls plus clone size are reproduced from that table; the DNA served to infer D and trimming. The table lists over 110,000 clones, 70% to 85% of them singletons, with approximately 3.5% in the top ten. This CDR3 is 14 amino acids long. CDR1 and CDR2 from the germline V gene are MDHEN and SYDVKM. The V gene lost 3 bases and the J gene lost 8 bases, with 16 bases spanning the gap. Material for sequencing was peripheral blood. V is TRBV28 and J is TRBJ1-2; D gene uncertain. The TCR originated in a man in his 60s with acute or convalescent COVID-19. The CDR3 loop reads CASSLTTPPRGYTF. The CDR3 region has the DNA TGTGCCAGCAGTTTGACTACACCTCCCCGCGGCTACACCTTC.